Each of the 21 T cell receptor beta chains below was sequenced from the same sample in a study of OX40 agonist ivuxolimab in advanced cancers. TCRdb's table, derived via immunoSEQ multiplex PCR, lists solely in-frame clones and lacks some. This repertoire shows approximately 70,000 clones, roughly 85% found once; its top ten account for over 6.5%. This specimen was CD4+ or CD8+ T cells sorted from blood, taken in a trial of the OX40 agonist ivuxolimab. These receptors were obtained from an adult with an advanced solid tumor such as melanoma, head and neck, liver or kidney cancer.

The chain uses TRBV5-6 and TRBJ2-7, with a possible D match to TRBD1 (5 bases). This CDR3 contains 15 residues. Trimming left V 0 bases short and J 0 bases short, with 10 bases between. Germline values: CDR1 SGHDT, CDR2 YYEEEE. CDR3 nucleotides: TGTGCCAGCAGCTTGGTTCCAGGGCCCTCCTACGAGCAGTACGTC. Protein sequence: CASSLVPGPSYEQYV.

V is TRBV5-1 and J is TRBJ2-5, with 12 bases identical to TRBD2. The CDR3 is 15 residues long. Germline assignment: CDR1 SGHRS and CDR2 YFSETQ. The ends lost 0 bases at V and 7 bases at J; junction bases unmatched: 4. The CDR3 nucleotides read TGCGCCAGCAGCTTGGAGTCTAGCGGGAGGGGGACCCAGTACTTC. Amino acid sequence: CASSLESSGRGTQYF. Drawing the rest from reference TRBV5-1 and TRBJ2-5, the complete variable domain is KAGVTQTPRYLIKTRGQQVTLSCSPISGHRSVSWYQQTPGQGLQFLFEYFSETQRNKGNFPGRFSGRQFSNSRSEMNVSTLELGDSALYLCASSLESSGRGTQYFGPGTRLLVL.

This rearrangement joins TRBV10-2 to TRBJ2-3; D unresolved. Germline CDR1 is WSHSY and CDR2 is SAAADI. V shed 6 bases and J shed 0 bases, with 10 bases lying between them. The CDR3 has 14 amino acids. CDR3 loop: CASRQLTSTDTQYF. Here the CDR3 DNA reads TGCGCCAGCAGACAACTTACTAGCACAGATACGCAGTATTTT.

J is TRBJ2-7 and V is TRBV7-2; D call uncertain. The CDR3 covers 15 residues. Per germline, CDR1 SGHTA and CDR2 FQGNSA. The V and J ends lost 1 base and 6 bases respectively, with 16 bases between them. As DNA, the CDR3 is TGTGCCAGCAGCTTAGATTACTCCGACTGGGGCGAGCAGTACTTC. Its translation: CASSLDYSDWGEQYF.

V is TRBV19 and J is TRBJ1-4; D is uncertain. The CDR3 is 15 residues long. In germline, CDR1 is LNHDA, CDR2 SQIVND (reference sequence). The V end was cut by 0 bases, the J end by 5 bases, with 10 bases between. The CDR3 nucleotides read TGTGCCAGTAGTATAGAGACGGCCGGCAATGAAAAACTGTTTTTT. Encoded protein: CASSIETAGNEKLFF.

In DNA, the CDR3 is TGTGCGAGCGCGGTAGGGGGGCTGAACTATGGCTACACCTTC. Translating it yields CASAVGGLNYGYTF. The genes are TRBV28 and TRBJ1-2, with D perhaps matching TRBD1 (6 bases). Germline CDR1 MDHEN, CDR2 SYDVKM. CDR3 length: 14 amino acids.

The sample holds one count of this clone. The rearrangement links TRBV15 to TRBJ2-1, with 9 bases identical to TRBD2. Germline values: CDR1 LNHNV, CDR2 YYDKDF (reference sequence). The V and J ends lost 3 bases and 10 bases, in that order; junction bases with no gene match: 13. CDR3 length: 16 amino acids. CDR3 residues: CATSRPGREGPPEQFF. Here the CDR3 DNA reads TGTGCCACCAGCAGGCCAGGGCGGGAGGGCCCTCCCGAGCAGTTCTTC. Together with reference TRBV15 and TRBJ2-1, the CDR3 gives the full variable domain: DAMVIQNPRYQVTQFGKPVTLSCSQTLNHNVMYWYQQKSSQAPKLLFHYYDKDFNNEADTPDNFQSRRPNTSFCFLDIRSPGLGDTAMYLCATSRPGREGPPEQFFGPGTRLTVL.

This sequence joins TRBV2 and TRBJ1-2; no clear D gene. V dropped 1 base and J dropped 2 bases, with 5 bases sitting between them. Germline assignment: CDR1 SNHLY and CDR2 FYNNEI. The length of the CDR3 is 13 residues. CDR3 DNA: TGTGCCAGCAGTGAAGGCAGGAACTATGGCTACACCTTC. Translating gives CASSEGRNYGYTF.

The chain uses TRBV7-3 and TRBJ2-3, with D tentatively TRBD1 (6 bases). The CDR3 length is 15 residues. V shed 1 base and J shed 8 bases, with 16 bases lying between them. Germline CDR1 reads SGHTA; CDR2 reads FQGTGA. As DNA, the CDR3 is TGTGCCAGCAGCTTAAAGGGGGTCGGAGTGGGTACGCAGTATTTT. Translation: CASSLKGVGVGTQYF.

This clone was seen only once. The V gene is TRBV27, the J gene TRBJ1-6; the D is unclear. The CDR3 is made up of 16 amino acids. The V end lost 4 bases, the J end lost 2 bases, and 12 bases lay between the germline ends. Per germline, CDR1 MNHEY and CDR2 SMNVEV (reference sequence). The DNA for the CDR3 is TGTGCCAGCAGTTACGGGCAGCCCCCCTATAATTCACCCCTCCACTTT. It yields the protein CASSYGQPPYNSPLHF.

Only one count was recorded for this clone. This sequence joins TRBV7-9 and TRBJ2-3, with a possible D match to TRBD2 (5 bases). The CDR3 is 15 amino acids. V lost 4 bases and J lost 2, with 13 bases in between. Germline CDR1 SEHNR, CDR2 FQNEAQ (reference sequence). CDR3 DNA sequence: TGTGCCAGCAGCTCCCGGAGGACGGACACAGATACGCAGTATTTT. Its translation: CASSSRRTDTDTQYF.

The chain's CDR3 is CSAVTPQETQYF. In nucleotides, the CDR3 is TGCAGCGCTGTGACGCCACAAGAGACCCAGTACTTC. The chain combines TRBV29-1 with TRBJ2-5; D remains unclear. This CDR3 region has 12 residues. In germline, CDR1 is SQVTM, CDR2 ANQGSEA. V dropped 7 bases and J dropped 2 bases, with 11 bases sitting between them.

CDR3 in DNA: TGTGCCAGCAGTGAAATCTTCCGGGCATACGAGCAGTACGTC. Translating it yields CASSEIFRAYEQYV. This chain joins TRBV6-1 and TRBJ2-7; D unresolved. Trimming took off 2 bases at V and 4 bases at J, with 12 bases between the two ends. In germline, CDR1 is MNHNS, CDR2 SASEGT. CDR3 length: 14 residues.

The rearrangement links TRBV7-9 to TRBJ2-5; 14 bases are a match to TRBD2. Germline CDR1 reads SEHNR; CDR2 reads FQNEAQ (reference sequence). The CDR3 contains 15 residues. J lost 5 bases, V lost 5 bases, and 4 bases had no gene match. The CDR3 bases are TGTGCCAGCAGCACGGGACTAGCGGGAGTGGAGACCCAGTACTTC. It codes for CASSTGLAGVETQYF.

The chain employs TRBV4-1 and TRBJ1-2; 7 positions match TRBD1. Germline assignment: CDR1 MGHRA and CDR2 YSYEKL. J was trimmed by 0 bases and V by 2 bases; bases with no gene match: 12. The CDR3 is made up of 18 amino acids. The CDR3 protein is CASSQLDRFGTSNYGYTF. The CDR3 region has the DNA TGCGCCAGCAGCCAACTGGACAGGTTCGGGACCTCTAACTATGGCTACACCTTC.

This chain links TRBV7-9 with TRBJ2-7; D uncertain. Germline lookup yields CDR1 SEHNR and CDR2 FQNEAQ (reference sequence). Trimming shortened V by 2 bases and J by 4 bases, and 6 bases separated the two germline ends. This CDR3 contains 12 residues. The chain's CDR3 is CASSLRGYEQYF. The CDR3 DNA reads TGTGCCAGCAGCTTACGAGGTTACGAGCAGTACTTC.

V usage is TRBV5-4 and J usage is TRBJ2-5, with TRBD2 as a possible D gene (6 bases). The CDR3 is made up of 15 amino acids. V shed 4 bases and J shed 2 bases, with 15 bases lying between them. The V gene's germline CDR1 is SGHNT and CDR2 YYREEE (reference sequence). CDR3 region: CASSQDPGVQETQYF. The CDR3 region has the DNA TGTGCCAGCAGCCAGGACCCGGGAGTTCAAGAGACCCAGTACTTC.

The chain carries TRBV4-2 and TRBJ2-7; TRBD2 aligns across 9 bases. This CDR3 region has 17 residues. J lost 3 bases, V lost 4 bases, and 13 bases had no gene match. Germline CDR1 reads LGHNA; CDR2 reads YNFKEQ. The CDR3, as DNA: TGTGCCAGCAGCCCCCAAGGCGGTAGCGGGAGTATCTACGAGCAGTACTTC. Protein: CASSPQGGSGSIYEQYF.

The chain combines TRBV4-2 with TRBJ1-2; no clear D. V was trimmed by 6 bases and J by 6 bases, leaving 17 bases between them. This CDR3 has 14 residues. Germline CDR1 is LGHNA and CDR2 is YNFKEQ. For the CDR3, the DNA is TGTGCCAGCAGTGACTGGGCGGGCGTAGATGGCTACACCTTC. It translates to CASSDWAGVDGYTF.

The chain combines TRBV4-2 with TRBJ2-3; the match to TRBD2 covers 9 bases. Germline V CDR1 and CDR2: LGHNA, YNFKEQ. The CDR3 runs to 16 residues. V lost 4 bases, J lost 4 bases, and 9 bases stayed unmatched. For the CDR3, the DNA is TGTGCCAGCAGCCTTGCGGGAGGGCCAGGTTCAGATACGCAGTATTTT. The encoded protein is CASSLAGGPGSDTQYF.

This clone occurred a few times. The chain joins TRBV7-2 to TRBJ1-1; possibly TRBD1 for D (5 bases). The V gene's germline CDR1 is SGHTA and CDR2 FQGNSA. The CDR3 is 12 residues long. V was shortened by 2 bases and J by 8 bases, with 9 bases between the two germline ends. The CDR3 bases are TGTGCCAGCAGCTTAATCGGGACCGAAGCTTTCTTT. This codes for CASSLIGTEAFF. Looking up the rest from reference TRBV7-2 and TRBJ1-1 gives the full variable domain: GAGVSQSPSNKVTEKGKDVELRCDPISGHTALYWYRQSLGQGLEFLIYFQGNSAPDKSGLPSDRFSAERTGGSVSTLTIQRTQQEDSAVYLCASSLIGTEAFFGQGTRLTVV.